Sequencing of this T cell receptor (beta chain) was carried out in a study of neurological immune-mediated disorders. Study outcomes and limitations: Among 34 multiple sclerosis patients, 18 had repertoires that phylogenetic grouping placed in one related-CDR3 cluster, a possible signature. TCR clonal expansion peaked in HTLV-1-associated myelopathy patients and was lowest in multiple sclerosis patients.

In its sample, this clonotype was seen many times. The antigen is unknown. Germline V gene lookup returns CDR1 SGHAT and CDR2 FQNNGV. The V end lost 2 bases, the J end lost 0 bases, and 16 bases lay between the germline ends. The CDR3 loop spans 17 amino acids. 5'RACE generated cDNA with 10-nucleotide random UMIs. From 15-18 subjects, each sequencing run yielded over 180 million TCR-beta sequences. In TCRdb, the 5' RACE reads were re-called with MiXCR into one record per CDR3 protein. This sample has 55,000 to 85,000 distinct CDR3 sequences, with 2.5% to 3.5% found just once. The rearrangement joins TRBV11-2 to TRBJ1-1; D ambiguous. The source of this sequence is a woman aged 45-59 years with multiple sclerosis. The sequencing sample was made of PBMCs. DNA for the CDR3: TGTGCCAGCAGCTTATTGATGGGGTTCCTAGTGAACACTGAAGCTTTCTTT. Translated, it gives CASSLLMGFLVNTEAFF.